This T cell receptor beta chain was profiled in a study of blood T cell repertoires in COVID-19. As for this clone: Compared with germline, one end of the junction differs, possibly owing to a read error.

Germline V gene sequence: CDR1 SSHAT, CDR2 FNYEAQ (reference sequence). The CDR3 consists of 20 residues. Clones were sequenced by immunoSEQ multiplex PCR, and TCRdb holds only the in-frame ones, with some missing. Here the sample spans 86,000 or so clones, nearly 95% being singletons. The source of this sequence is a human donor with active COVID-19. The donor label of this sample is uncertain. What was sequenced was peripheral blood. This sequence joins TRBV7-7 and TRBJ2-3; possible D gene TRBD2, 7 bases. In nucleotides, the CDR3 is TGTGCTAGCAGCCAAACACCGACGGGCCTAGCGGAGGGGGAAACAGATACGCAGTATTTT. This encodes CASSQTPTGLAEGETDTQYF.